The source of this T cell receptor (beta chain) is a study of vaccination and CD4 T cells after COVID-19 (dated by TCRdb to about 2022). Some background on the complete study: Convalescent patients had a positive SARS-CoV-2 result on nasal swab PCR, and of these patients, nine had mild disease and one had severe disease. The convalescent cohort included six males and four females, with two Hispanic individuals, seven Caucasians, two Asians and one multiracial person. Each participant got two doses of either the Pfizer-BioNTech BNT162b2 vaccine (n=8) or the Moderna mRNA-1273 vaccine (n=2). Post-COVID blood samples were collected from convalescent patients a median of roughly 100 days after diagnosis, with a range of about 30 to 161 days. Post-vaccine blood samples were taken a median of 72 days after the second vaccine dose, with a range of roughly 13 to 250 days. A few convalescent patients gave samples both early after vaccination (day 14) and late after vaccination (days 161 to 241). In some eleven COVID-19 convalescent patients and several infection-naive healthy vaccine recipients, researchers compared the spike-specific CD4+ TCR repertoire from before mRNA vaccination with the repertoire from after.

General conclusions and limits of the study: The median number of SARS-CoV-2-reactive clonotypes rose from 21 after infection to a few dozen after vaccination, but the change was not significant. Of the vaccine-specific clones in convalescent patients, 304 of 307, or nearly all, reacted only to SARS-CoV-2 spike and did not cross-react with common cold coronaviruses. In convalescent patients, a median around 86% of post-vaccine SARS-CoV-2-reactive clones were detected only after vaccination, and vaccine-specific priming was suggested by this finding. The number of convalescent patients in the study was relatively small, and the study did not examine early timepoints following natural infection.

The CDR3 has 14 amino acids, counting the end cysteine and phenylalanine. The retained sequence is limited to the CDR3, 42 bases, with the frame set at the first base. Trimming costs V 1 base and J 0 bases, and their ends lie 7 bases apart. From the germline V gene, CDR1 is SGHRS and CDR2 is YFSETQ. Receptor libraries were prepared by PCR. Sequencing was performed on an Illumina iSeq 100. The published analysis was carried out like this. Non-productive sequences were removed, and CDR3s not starting with C, not ending with F or W, or shorter than 7 amino acids were discarded. Using R version 3.6.1, CDR3 homology was evaluated through Levenshtein distances (stringdist) along with unrooted phylogenetic trees (ape). TCRdb passed the public sequencing reads through fastp at Q25 and MiXCR, retaining productive beta sequences. Each CDR3 protein appears once, grouped with its most common genes and DNA. The V and J calls were determined by TCRdb, not by the authors. This sample comprises 25,000 to 30,000 distinct CDR3 sequences, under 65% of them detected only once. Jointly, the top ten make up more than 5.5% of the sample.

Comments on this clonotype: The antigen it recognizes is unknown. Base qualities are not provided; no much larger clone lies one nucleotide away.

In the paper's terms, the time point label means: late sampling 161 to 241 days after vaccination in a few convalescent patients. Positive SARS-CoV-2 PCR tests in the convalescent patients dated from March to December 2020, before Alpha, Beta and Delta variants emerged in the United States. Ficoll-Paque Plus gradient centrifugation was used to isolate PBMCs from whole blood, and the isolated PBMCs were then either used fresh or cryopreserved at -140C. This specimen was CD4+ T cells from blood, taken about 7 months after SARS-CoV-2 vaccination. The V and J genes are TRBV5-1 and TRBJ1-1; no D segment can be confidently identified. This clonotype was sampled from a human donor who had recovered from COVID-19. The DNA sequence reads TGCGCCAGCAGCTTGCGTCAGCTGAACACTGAAGCTTTCTTT. It encodes CASSLRQLNTEAFF.